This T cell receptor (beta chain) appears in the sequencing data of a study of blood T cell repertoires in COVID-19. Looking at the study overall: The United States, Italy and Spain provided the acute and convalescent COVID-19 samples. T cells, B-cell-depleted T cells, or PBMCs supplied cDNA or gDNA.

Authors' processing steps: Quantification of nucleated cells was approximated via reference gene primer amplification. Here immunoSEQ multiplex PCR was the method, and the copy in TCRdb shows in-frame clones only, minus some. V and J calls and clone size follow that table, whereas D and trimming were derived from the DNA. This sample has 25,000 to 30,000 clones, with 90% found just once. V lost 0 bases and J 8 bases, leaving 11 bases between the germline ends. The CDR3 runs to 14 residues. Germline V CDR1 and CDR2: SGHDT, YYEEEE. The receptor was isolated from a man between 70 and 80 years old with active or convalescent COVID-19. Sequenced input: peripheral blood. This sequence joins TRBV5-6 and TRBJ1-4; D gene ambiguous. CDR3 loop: CASSLGSTGEKLFF. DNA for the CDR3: TGTGCCAGCAGCTTGGGTTCTACGGGGGAAAAACTGTTTTTT.